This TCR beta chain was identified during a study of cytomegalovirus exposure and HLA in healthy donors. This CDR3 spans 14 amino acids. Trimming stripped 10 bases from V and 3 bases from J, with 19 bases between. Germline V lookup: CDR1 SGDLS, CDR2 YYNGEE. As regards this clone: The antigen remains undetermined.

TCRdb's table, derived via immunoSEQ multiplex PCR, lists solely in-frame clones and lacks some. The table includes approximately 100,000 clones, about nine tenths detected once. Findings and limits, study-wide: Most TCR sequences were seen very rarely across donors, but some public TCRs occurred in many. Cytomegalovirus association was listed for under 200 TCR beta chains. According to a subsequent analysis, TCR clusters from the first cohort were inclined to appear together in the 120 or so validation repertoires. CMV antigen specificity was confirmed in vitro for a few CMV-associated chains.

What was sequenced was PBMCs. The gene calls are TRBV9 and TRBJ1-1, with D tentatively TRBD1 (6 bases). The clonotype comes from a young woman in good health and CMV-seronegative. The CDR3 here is CASQRGGGDTEAFF. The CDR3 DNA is TGTGCCTCACAACGAGGGGGTGGGGACACTGAAGCTTTCTTT.